This note documents a single T cell receptor beta chain sequence. Its antigen is undetermined. The data originate from a study of CD8 T cell repertoires and HIV-1 epitope variants. In the study overall: Controls were a CMV, EBV and flu peptide pool, Ebola AY9 negative control, and no-peptide well.

General study results and limits: Most of the nine antigen-specific clonotypes appeared cross-reactive to autologous or escape variants.

V dropped 5 bases and J dropped 2 bases, with 5 bases sitting between them. Per germline, CDR1 MDHEN and CDR2 SYDVKM. The CDR3 runs 12 residues. TCRdb's copy holds only in-frame clones and misses some; the assay was immunoSEQ multiplex PCR. The sample lists 80,000 to 95,000 clones, 70% to 75% seen once, with approximately 24% in the top ten. The V gene is TRBV28, the J gene TRBJ2-3; no clear D. The sequence was collected from a male donor with HIV. Source material: uncultured baseline CD8+ T cells from peripheral blood mononuclear cells (PBMCs). This CDR3 is CASSEFTDTQYF. For the CDR3, the DNA is TGTGCCAGCAGTGAATTCACAGATACGCAGTATTTT.